The next 26 T cell receptor beta chains were all read from a single sample in a study of low-dose radiotherapy and immunotherapy resistance in tumors. Priming of first-strand cDNA relied on TRAV- and TRBV-specific primers (covering alpha and beta chains). Over roughly 20 PCR cycles, TCRs were amplified from a constant-region primer and V-primer adapter. TCRdb analysed the reads with MiXCR anew, one entry per CDR3 protein. Here the sample spans tens of thousands of distinct CDR3 sequences, more than 20% being singletons. Noted time point: after trial treatment. The treatment here: LDRT plus nivolumab, ipilimumab, low-dose cyclophosphamide and aspirin (RACIN trial). The sample was PBMCs, taken after low-dose radiotherapy plus immunotherapy. The receptors here all came from a female donor with ovarian cancer.

The chain combines TRBV23-1 with TRBJ1-1; maybe TRBD1 (5 bases). TRBV23-1 is annotated as an ORF whose role is uncertain. V lost 2 bases and J lost 4, with 29 bases in between. The CDR3 sequence is 20 residues long. CDR3 sequence (DNA): TGCGCCAGCAGTCAACGCTCGAGCCGAAGGGGCTGGTGTGTCGGCACTGAAGCTTTCTTT. Residues: CASSQRSSRRGWCVGTEAFF.

This clonotype was counted at least ten times. The chain carries TRBV4-1 and TRBJ2-7, with a possible D match to TRBD1 (6 bases). The CDR3 extends over 16 amino acids. The V gene's germline CDR1 is MGHRA and CDR2 YSYEKL. Trimming took 5 bases from V and 3 from J, leaving 20 bases between them. The CDR3: CASSSVRGSRHYEQYF. The DNA of the CDR3 is TGCGCCAGCAGCTCCGTAAGGGGGTCTCGCCACTACGAGCAGTACTTC.

At least ten counts were recorded for this clonotype. This chain links TRBV12-5 with TRBJ2-1; D might be TRBD2 (6 bases). From germline, CDR1 is LGHNT and CDR2 FRNRAP. This CDR3 region has 16 residues. V was trimmed by 3 bases and J by 3 bases, leaving 15 bases between them. CDR3 region: CASGFHGRGIYNEQFF. The CDR3 nucleotides read TGTGCTAGTGGTTTCCACGGGAGAGGGATCTACAATGAGCAGTTCTTC.

As for this clonotype: A much larger clone differs from this one at a single base, so this may be a read error. The chain recombines TRBV29-1 with TRBJ1-5, with D possibly being TRBD1 (5 bases). The CDR3 is made up of 11 amino acids. Per the germline V gene, CDR1 is SQVTM and CDR2 is ANQGSEA. Here the CDR3 DNA reads TGCAACGTCGGGACGGCCCAGGCCCAGCATTTT. It codes for CNVGTAQAQHF.

This clonotype was counted at least ten times. CDR3 sequence: CASRNREGQTGELFF. The CDR3 region has the DNA TGTGCCAGCAGGAACAGGGAGGGGCAAACCGGGGAGCTGTTTTTT. This sequence joins TRBV6-1 and TRBJ2-2; maybe TRBD2 (7 bases). The CDR3 consists of 15 residues. V was clipped by 6 bases and J by 5 bases, with 16 bases between them. Germline V gene sequence: CDR1 MNHNS, CDR2 SASEGT.

The chain recombines TRBV6-5 with TRBJ2-1; 9 bases match TRBD2. The trim removed 0 bases at V and 7 bases at J, leaving 7 bases unmatched. Germline CDR1 reads MNHEY; CDR2 reads SVGAGI. The CDR3 is 16 amino acids. The CDR3, as DNA: TGTGCCAGCAGTTACTCTAGTTGGCGGGAGGGGAATGAGCAGTTCTTC. Encoded protein: CASSYSSWREGNEQFF.

This clonotype was detected ten times or more. The chain uses TRBV23-1 and TRBJ2-4; 7 bases map to TRBD2. TRBV23-1 is assigned to the ORF class and has an uncertain function. The J segment lost 0 bases and the V segment lost 7 bases, leaving 15 bases of the junction unmatched. CDR3 size: 18 residues. The CDR3 DNA is TGCGCCAGCACTCTTCCGGAGGGAGGGGATATAGCCAAAAACATTCAGTACTTC. This codes for CASTLPEGGDIAKNIQYF.

This clonotype was observed many times. The V call is TRBV27, the J call TRBJ2-6; TRBD1 might be the D (6 bases). This CDR3 has 15 amino acids. V gave up 2 bases and J gave up 4 bases, with 9 bases separating them. The germline V gene has CDR1 MNHEY and CDR2 SMNVEV (reference sequence). The CDR3 coding sequence is TGTGCCAGCAGTTTAAGGGGGTCCGGGGCCAACGTCCTGACTTTC. Translation gives CASSLRGSGANVLTF. The full variable domain, completed using reference TRBV27 and TRBJ2-6, is EAQVTQNPRYLITVTGKKLTVTCSQNMNHEYMSWYRQDPGLGLRQIYYSMNVEVTDKGDVPEGYKVSRKEKRNFPLILESPSPNQTSLYFCASSLRGSGANVLTFGAGSRLTVL.

This clonotype was seen many times. This chain joins TRBV19 and TRBJ2-1; TRBD2 agrees at 9 bases. After removal of 0 bases from V and 4 bases from J, the junction contained 7 bases not matched to a gene. Germline lookup yields CDR1 LNHDA and CDR2 SQIVND (reference sequence). The CDR3 has 17 residues. This CDR3 reads CASSIDLAGRHYNEQFF. The CDR3 nucleotides read TGTGCCAGTAGTATAGATCTAGCGGGACGGCATTACAATGAGCAGTTCTTC.

This clonotype showed up many times. This rearrangement joins TRBV7-3 to TRBJ2-2; 7 positions match TRBD2. Per the germline V gene, CDR1 is SGHTA and CDR2 is FQGTGA. Germline trimming cut 4 bases from V and 3 bases from J; bases unmatched to any gene: 8. There are 16 residues in the CDR3. The CDR3 DNA is TGTGCCAGCAGCTCCCCTTCGGGGGGAGACACCGGGGAGCTGTTTTTT. Residues: CASSSPSGGDTGELFF.

This clonotype has ten or more counts. The chain couples TRBV11-1 to TRBJ1-1; no firm D call. Germline CDR1 and CDR2: SGHAT and FQDESV (reference sequence). This CDR3 is 13 amino acids long. With 5 bases removed from V and 0 bases from J, the gap between germline ends came to 7 bases. The CDR3 DNA is TGTGCCAGCAGCGCGTACGTGAACACTGAAGCTTTCTTT. As protein: CASSAYVNTEAFF.

The gene calls are TRBV18 and TRBJ2-4; possibly TRBD1 or TRBD2 for D (5 bases each). The CDR3 is made up of 13 amino acids. The V gene lost 2 bases and the J gene lost 6 bases, with 8 bases spanning the gap. From germline, CDR1 is KGHSH and CDR2 LQKENI. This chain's CDR3 is CASSPGTVNIQYF. CDR3 coding DNA: TGTGCCAGCTCACCAGGGACCGTAAACATTCAGTACTTC.

This clonotype was observed many times. The rearrangement links TRBV4-1 to TRBJ2-3, with 12 positions matching TRBD1. The CDR3 covers 16 residues. Germline V gene sequence: CDR1 MGHRA, CDR2 YSYEKL. Losses at the gene ends were 4 bases for V and 4 bases for J; bases not matched to a gene: 6. CDR3 loop: CASSLEGQGAADTQYF. The CDR3 DNA is TGCGCCAGCAGCCTAGAGGGACAGGGGGCCGCAGATACGCAGTATTTT.

This clonotype was seen at least ten times. The chain joins TRBV7-9 to TRBJ2-1; D is undetermined. This CDR3 has 11 residues. Per germline, CDR1 SEHNR and CDR2 FQNEAQ (reference sequence). The V and J ends lost 5 bases and 10 bases respectively, with 9 bases between them. The CDR3 nucleotides are TGTGCCAGCAGCCCAGTGGGGGAGCAGTTCTTC. Translated, it gives CASSPVGEQFF.

This clonotype occurred many times. This rearrangement joins TRBV29-1 to TRBJ1-2; 8 positions match TRBD1. From germline, CDR1 is SQVTM and CDR2 ANQGSEA. The CDR3 runs 14 residues. V was clipped by 1 base and J by 4 bases; unmatched bases: 5. CDR3 amino acids: CSVEGTGFAYGYTF. The CDR3, as DNA: TGCAGCGTTGAAGGGACAGGGTTCGCCTATGGCTACACCTTC.

CDR3 DNA: TGCGCCAGCAGCATACGGGGACTAGCAGAGTCCTACAATGAGCAGTTCTTC. It translates to CASSIRGLAESYNEQFF. This sequence joins TRBV5-1 and TRBJ2-1, with 9 bases lining up with TRBD2. Trimming at V came to 4 bases and at J to 1 base, leaving 9 bases not matched to a gene. Germline CDR1 is SGHRS and CDR2 is YFSETQ. The CDR3 covers 17 residues.

This clonotype was recorded at least ten times. This chain connects TRBV2 to TRBJ2-7, with D possibly matching TRBD1 (6 bases). Trimming shortened V by 11 bases and J by 5 bases, and 13 bases separated the two germline ends. Germline CDR1 SNHLY, CDR2 FYNNEI. This CDR3 comprises 11 residues. CDR3 region: CAATNRDEQYF. The CDR3 DNA reads TGTGCCGCAACAAACAGGGACGAGCAGTACTTC.

This clonotype has a count of ten or more. V and J are TRBV7-6 and TRBJ1-6; D remains ambiguous. Germline values: CDR1 SGHVS, CDR2 FNYEAQ. The CDR3 is 15 residues long. The V gene lost 6 bases and the J gene lost 3 bases, with 12 bases spanning the gap. CDR3: CASSPQEFYNSPLHF. The CDR3 DNA reads as TGTGCCAGCAGTCCTCAGGAGTTCTATAATTCACCCCTCCACTTT.

This clonotype was observed at least ten times. CDR3 in amino acids: CASSPANEQFF. In DNA, the CDR3 is TGTGCCAGCAGCCCCGCTAATGAGCAGTTCTTC. The genes are TRBV7-6 and TRBJ2-1; D ambiguous. The CDR3 totals 11 residues. Germline V gene sequence: CDR1 SGHVS, CDR2 FNYEAQ. V dropped 5 bases and J dropped 7 bases, with 6 bases sitting between them.

This clonotype showed up many times. V and J are TRBV20-1 and TRBJ2-5; TRBD2 aligns across 8 bases. V dropped 3 bases and J dropped 5; count of bases not matched to a gene: 11. CDR1 and CDR2 from the germline V gene are DFQATT and SNEGSKA (reference sequence). This CDR3 has 15 residues. This CDR3 reads CSASLLGGGRETQYF. For the CDR3, the DNA is TGCAGTGCTAGTCTTCTCGGGGGGGGAAGGGAGACCCAGTACTTC.

This clonotype was seen at least ten times. The J gene is TRBJ1-4, the V gene TRBV2; D gene ambiguous. V lost 5 bases and J lost 3, with 10 bases in between. The CDR3 has 14 amino acids. CDR1 is SNHLY and CDR2 is FYNNEI in the germline V gene. The CDR3 here is CASSKDGSNEKLFF. CDR3 nucleotides: TGTGCCAGCAGTAAGGACGGTTCTAATGAAAAACTGTTTTTT. The whole variable domain, remainder taken from reference TRBV2 and TRBJ1-4, is EPEVTQTPSHQVTQMGQEVILRCVPISNHLYFYWYRQILGQKVEFLVSFYNNEISEKSEIFDDQFSVERPDGSNFTLKIRSTKLEDSAMYFCASSKDGSNEKLFFGSGTQLSVL.

This clonotype was observed at least ten times. The chain joins TRBV6-6 to TRBJ2-7, with a possible D match to TRBD1 (6 bases). The CDR3 totals 13 residues. The germline V gene encodes CDR1 MNHNY and CDR2 SVGAGI (reference sequence). The V and J ends lost 0 bases and 3 bases respectively, with 6 bases between them. CDR3 DNA sequence: TGTGCCAGCAGTTACTCACAGGGCTACGAGCAGTACTTC. This encodes CASSYSQGYEQYF.

About this clonotype itself: Since a much larger clone is just one base distant, this may be a read error. The V gene is TRBV6-2 or TRBV6-3, the J gene TRBJ2-1; TRBD1 agrees at 8 bases. Germline trimming cut 5 bases from V and 10 bases from J; bases unmatched to any gene: 10. This CDR3 has 14 residues. Germline CDR1 is MNHEY and CDR2 is SVGEGT. The CDR3, as DNA: TGTGCCAGCAGTGGGGAGACAGGGGCCTACGAGCAGTTCTTC. Its protein is CASSGETGAYEQFF.

On this clonotype itself: This may be a read error, as it is one base from a much larger clone. This chain joins TRBV7-9 and TRBJ2-1; 12 nucleotides line up with TRBD2. Germline CDR1 SEHNR, CDR2 FQNEAQ (reference sequence). This CDR3 has 20 residues. The CDR3 is CVSSYRLAGDLRATYNEQFF. CDR3 sequence (DNA): TGTGTCAGCAGCTACCGACTAGCGGGGGACCTTAGAGCGACCTACAATGAGCAGTTCTTC.

Ten or more counts support this clonotype. V gene TRBV5-1 combines with J gene TRBJ2-3; weak D call: TRBD1 (6 bases). The V gene's germline CDR1 is SGHRS and CDR2 YFSETQ. CDR3 length equals 14 residues. V was cut by 0 bases and J by 5 bases, with 10 bases left in between. CDR3 in DNA: TGCGCCAGCAGCTTGGACAGGGAACGAGATACGCAGTATTTT. It translates to CASSLDRERDTQYF. The full variable domain, its missing parts supplied by reference TRBV5-1 and TRBJ2-3, is KAGVTQTPRYLIKTRGQQVTLSCSPISGHRSVSWYQQTPGQGLQFLFEYFSETQRNKGNFPGRFSGRQFSNSRSEMNVSTLELGDSALYLCASSLDRERDTQYFGPGTRLTVL.

A few counts support this clonotype. The genes are TRBV30 and TRBJ2-5, with 10 nucleotides matching TRBD2. The CDR3 has 13 amino acids. The ends lost 2 bases at V and 13 bases at J; junction bases unmatched: 10. Germline V gene sequence: CDR1 GTSNPN, CDR2 SVGIG (reference sequence). CDR3: CAWSMLAGGQPYF. The DNA for the CDR3 is TGTGCCTGGAGTATGTTAGCGGGGGGCCAACCGTACTTC.